The clone carrying this T cell receptor beta chain was observed a few times. The antigen is not known. Using immunoSEQ multiplex PCR, the repertoire was profiled, and TCRdb retains in-frame clones only, with some absent. This sample yields 60,000 to 75,000 clones, of which approximately 86% are seen a single time; 2% belongs to the top ten. The data originate from a study of a mutant IDH1 vaccine in newly diagnosed glioma. Overall study context: Vaccine dosing followed radiotherapy by 4-6 weeks, or accompanied temozolomide cycles. Antecedent treatment encompassed radiotherapy, temozolomide, or their combination; the majority received both.

The time point here: week 35, safety follow-up. A 20-mer mutant IDH1 peptide at 300 ug was injected subcutaneously with topical imiquimod. Patients carried new grade 3 or 4 IDH1-mutant astrocytomas lacking nuclear ATRX. The sequencing here drew on PBMCs, taken from a glioma patient whose treatment included an IDH1 peptide vaccine. The receptor was isolated from a man aged 30 to 45 with glioma.

The CDR3 region is CASSPLTEAEAFF. CDR3 in DNA: TGTGCCAGCAGTCCCCTGACAGAAGCTGAAGCTTTCTTT. The rearrangement uses TRBV28 and TRBJ1-1, with a weak D call TRBD1 (5 bases). V lost 5 bases and J 6 bases, leaving 13 bases between the germline ends. Germline V gene sequence: CDR1 MDHEN, CDR2 SYDVKM. The CDR3 has 13 amino acids.